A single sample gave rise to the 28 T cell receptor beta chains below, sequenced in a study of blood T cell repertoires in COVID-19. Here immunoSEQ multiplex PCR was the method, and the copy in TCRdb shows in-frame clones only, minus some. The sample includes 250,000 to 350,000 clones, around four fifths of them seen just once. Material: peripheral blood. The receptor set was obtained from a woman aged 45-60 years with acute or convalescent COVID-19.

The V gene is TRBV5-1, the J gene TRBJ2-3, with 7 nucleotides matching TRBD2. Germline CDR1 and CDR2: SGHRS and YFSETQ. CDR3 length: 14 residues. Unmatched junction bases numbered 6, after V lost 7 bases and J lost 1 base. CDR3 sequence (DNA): TGCGCCAGCCGCGACCGGGGGGGCACAGATACGCAGTATTTT. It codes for CASRDRGGTDTQYF.

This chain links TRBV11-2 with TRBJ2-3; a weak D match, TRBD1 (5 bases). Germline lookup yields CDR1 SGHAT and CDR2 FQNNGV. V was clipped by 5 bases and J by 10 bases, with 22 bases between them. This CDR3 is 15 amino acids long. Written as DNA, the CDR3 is TGTGCCAGCAGCCCCATTGGGCAGGGCATGATTCCGCAGTATTTT. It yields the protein CASSPIGQGMIPQYF.

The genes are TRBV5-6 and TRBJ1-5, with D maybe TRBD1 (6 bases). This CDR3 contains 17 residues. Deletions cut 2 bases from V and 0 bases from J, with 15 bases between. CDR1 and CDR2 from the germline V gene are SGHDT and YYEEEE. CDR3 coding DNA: TGTGCCAGCAGCTTCTACCGGGACATGGCTAGCAATCAGCCCCAGCATTTT. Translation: CASSFYRDMASNQPQHF.

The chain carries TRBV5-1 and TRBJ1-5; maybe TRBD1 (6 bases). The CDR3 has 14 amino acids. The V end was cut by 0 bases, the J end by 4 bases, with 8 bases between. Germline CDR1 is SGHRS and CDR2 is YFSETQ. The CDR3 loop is CASSLDRANQPQHF. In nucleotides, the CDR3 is TGCGCCAGCAGCTTGGACAGGGCAAATCAGCCCCAGCATTTT.

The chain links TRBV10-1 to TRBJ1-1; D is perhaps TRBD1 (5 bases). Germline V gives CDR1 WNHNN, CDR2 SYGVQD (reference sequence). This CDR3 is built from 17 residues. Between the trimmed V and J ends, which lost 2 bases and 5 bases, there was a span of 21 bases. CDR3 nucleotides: TGCGCCAGCAGTGAGAGAGAAGGAAGGAGGGGAAGAACTGAAGCTTTCTTT. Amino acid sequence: CASSEREGRRGRTEAFF.

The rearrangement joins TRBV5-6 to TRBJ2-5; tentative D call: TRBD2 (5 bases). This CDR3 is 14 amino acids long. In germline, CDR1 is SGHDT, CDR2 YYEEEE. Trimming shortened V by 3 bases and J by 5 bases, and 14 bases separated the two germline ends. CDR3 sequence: CASSSGAVHETQYF. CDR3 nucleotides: TGTGCCAGCAGCTCAGGAGCGGTCCACGAGACCCAGTACTTC.

This CDR3 reads CASSLGGNNSPLHF. CDR3 DNA sequence: TGTGCCAGCAGCTTGGGGGGGAATAATTCACCCCTCCACTTT. The chain has TRBV3-1 (or the pseudogene TRBV3-2) and TRBJ1-6, with TRBD1 as a possible D gene (5 bases). The CDR3 is 14 amino acids. Trimming took 5 bases from V and 5 from J, leaving 10 bases between them. Germline loops: CDR1 LGHDT, CDR2 YNNKEL (reference sequence).

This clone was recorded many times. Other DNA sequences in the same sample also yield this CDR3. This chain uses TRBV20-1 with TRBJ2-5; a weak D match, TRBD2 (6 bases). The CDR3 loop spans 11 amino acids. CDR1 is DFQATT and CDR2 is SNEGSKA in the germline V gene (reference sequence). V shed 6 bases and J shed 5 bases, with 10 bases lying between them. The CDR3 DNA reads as TGCAGTGCGTGGGGGGTGGAGACCCAGTACTTC. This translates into CSAWGVETQYF.

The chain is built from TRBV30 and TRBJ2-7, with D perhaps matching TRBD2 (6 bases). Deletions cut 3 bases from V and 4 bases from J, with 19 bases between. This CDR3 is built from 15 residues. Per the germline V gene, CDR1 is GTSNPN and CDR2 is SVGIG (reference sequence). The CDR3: CAWRGIGGKEYEQYF. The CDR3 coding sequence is TGTGCCTGGAGGGGGATTGGGGGGAAGGAATACGAGCAGTACTTC.

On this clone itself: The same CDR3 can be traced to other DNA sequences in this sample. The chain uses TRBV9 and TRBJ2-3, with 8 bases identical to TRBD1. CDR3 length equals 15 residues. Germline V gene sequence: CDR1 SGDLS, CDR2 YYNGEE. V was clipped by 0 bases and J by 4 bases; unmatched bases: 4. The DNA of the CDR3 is TGTGCCAGCAGCGTAGAACAGGGGGGCCCAGATACGCAGTATTTT. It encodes CASSVEQGGPDTQYF.

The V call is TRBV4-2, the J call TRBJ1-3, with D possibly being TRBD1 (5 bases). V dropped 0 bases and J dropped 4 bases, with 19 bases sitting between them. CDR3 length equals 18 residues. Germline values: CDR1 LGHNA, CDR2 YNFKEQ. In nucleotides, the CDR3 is TGTGCCAGCAGCCAAGAGGCGCAGGGTGGAACCGGAGGAAACACCATATATTTT. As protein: CASSQEAQGGTGGNTIYF.

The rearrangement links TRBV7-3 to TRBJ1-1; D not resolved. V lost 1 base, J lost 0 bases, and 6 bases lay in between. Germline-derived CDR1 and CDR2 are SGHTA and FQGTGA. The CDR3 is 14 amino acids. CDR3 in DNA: TGTGCCAGCAGCTTAAGTGGAGTGAACACTGAAGCTTTCTTT. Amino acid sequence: CASSLSGVNTEAFF.

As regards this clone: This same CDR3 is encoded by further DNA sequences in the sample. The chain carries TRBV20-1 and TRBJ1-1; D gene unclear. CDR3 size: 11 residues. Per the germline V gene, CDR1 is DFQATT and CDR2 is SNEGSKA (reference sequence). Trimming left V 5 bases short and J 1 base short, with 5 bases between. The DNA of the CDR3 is TGCAGTGCTCAGGAGAACACTGAAGCTTTCTTT. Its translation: CSAQENTEAFF.

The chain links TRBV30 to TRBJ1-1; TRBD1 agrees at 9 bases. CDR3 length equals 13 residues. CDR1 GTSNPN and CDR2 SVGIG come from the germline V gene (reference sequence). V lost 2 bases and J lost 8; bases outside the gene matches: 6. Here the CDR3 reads CAWSQQGAGEAFF. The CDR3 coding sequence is TGTGCCTGGAGTCAACAGGGGGCTGGAGAAGCTTTCTTT.

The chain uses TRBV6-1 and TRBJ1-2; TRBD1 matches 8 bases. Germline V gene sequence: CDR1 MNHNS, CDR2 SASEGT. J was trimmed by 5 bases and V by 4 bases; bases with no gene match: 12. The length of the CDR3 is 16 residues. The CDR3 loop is CASSVRRTGGVYGYTF. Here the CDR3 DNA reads TGTGCCAGCAGTGTTAGGAGAACAGGGGGAGTGTATGGCTACACCTTC.

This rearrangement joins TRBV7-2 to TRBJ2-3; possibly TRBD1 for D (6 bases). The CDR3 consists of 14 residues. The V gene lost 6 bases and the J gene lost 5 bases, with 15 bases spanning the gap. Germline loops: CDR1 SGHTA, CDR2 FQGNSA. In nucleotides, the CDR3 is TGTGCCAGCAGTCCAAATGGGGGCGAAGATACGCAGTATTTT. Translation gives CASSPNGGEDTQYF. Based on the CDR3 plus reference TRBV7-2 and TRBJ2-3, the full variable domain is GAGVSQSPSNKVTEKGKDVELRCDPISGHTALYWYRQSLGQGLEFLIYFQGNSAPDKSGLPSDRFSAERTGGSVSTLTIQRTQQEDSAVYLCASSPNGGEDTQYFGPGTRLTVL.

The CDR3 DNA is TGTGCCTGGAGTAAGGGGATGAACACTGAAGCTTTCTTT. It is translated as CAWSKGMNTEAFF. The rearrangement joins TRBV30 to TRBJ1-1; tentative D call: TRBD1 (5 bases). Germline V gene data show CDR1 as GTSNPN and CDR2 as SVGIG (reference sequence). V lost 2 bases, J lost 0 bases, and 7 bases lay in between. This CDR3 spans 13 amino acids.

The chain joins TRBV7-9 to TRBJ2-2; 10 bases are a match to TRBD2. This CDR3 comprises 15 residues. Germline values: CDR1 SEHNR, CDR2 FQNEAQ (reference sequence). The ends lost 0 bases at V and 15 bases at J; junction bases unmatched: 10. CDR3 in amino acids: CASSLALAGPLEVFF. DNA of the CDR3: TGTGCCAGCAGCTTAGCACTAGCGGGACCTCTCGAGGTGTTTTTT.

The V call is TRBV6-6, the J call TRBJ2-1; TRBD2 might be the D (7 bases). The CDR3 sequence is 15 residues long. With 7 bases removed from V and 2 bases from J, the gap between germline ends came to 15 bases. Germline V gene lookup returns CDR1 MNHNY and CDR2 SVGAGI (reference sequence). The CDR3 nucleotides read TGTGCCAGCACTCTTAGGGGGGGGGCCTACAATGAGCAGTTCTTC. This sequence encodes CASTLRGGAYNEQFF.

The CDR3 region has the DNA TGCGCCAGCAGCCAGCCTTGGGGACTAGCGGGGGGAACGAACACCGGGGAGCTGTTTTTT. This translates into CASSQPWGLAGGTNTGELFF. The V gene is TRBV4-1, the J gene TRBJ2-2, with TRBD2 matching over 15 bases. The CDR3 is 20 amino acids. After removal of 3 bases from V and 0 bases from J, the junction contained 8 bases not matched to a gene. CDR1 and CDR2 (germline): MGHRA, YSYEKL.

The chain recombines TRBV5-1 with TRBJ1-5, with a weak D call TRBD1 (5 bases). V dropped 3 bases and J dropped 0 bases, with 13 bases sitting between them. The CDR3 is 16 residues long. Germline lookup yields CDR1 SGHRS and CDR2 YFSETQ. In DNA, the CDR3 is TGCGCCAGCAGCTCCCCAAGGGGACTTAGCAATCAGCCCCAGCATTTT. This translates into CASSSPRGLSNQPQHF.

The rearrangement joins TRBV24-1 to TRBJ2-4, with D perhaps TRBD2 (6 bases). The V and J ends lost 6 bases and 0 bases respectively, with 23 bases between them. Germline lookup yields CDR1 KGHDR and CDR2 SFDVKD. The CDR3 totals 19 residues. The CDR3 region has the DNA TGTGCCACCAGTACGACCGGACACCGGGAGAAACTAGCCAAAAACATTCAGTACTTC. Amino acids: CATSTTGHREKLAKNIQYF.

The CDR3 DNA is TGTGCCAGCAGCTTGGACAGGGTCAATGAGCAGTTCTTC. Its protein is CASSLDRVNEQFF. The rearrangement joins TRBV5-6 to TRBJ2-1; tentatively, D is TRBD1 (6 bases). In germline, CDR1 is SGHDT, CDR2 YYEEEE. The V gene lost 0 bases and the J gene lost 6 bases, with 7 bases spanning the gap. The CDR3 contains 13 residues.

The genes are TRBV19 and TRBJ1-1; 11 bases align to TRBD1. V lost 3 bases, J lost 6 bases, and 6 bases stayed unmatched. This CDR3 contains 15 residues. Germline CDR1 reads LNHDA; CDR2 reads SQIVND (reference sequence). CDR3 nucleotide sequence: TGTGCCAGTAGTATGTGGACAGGGGGCAGCCCTGAAGCTTTCTTT. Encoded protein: CASSMWTGGSPEAFF.

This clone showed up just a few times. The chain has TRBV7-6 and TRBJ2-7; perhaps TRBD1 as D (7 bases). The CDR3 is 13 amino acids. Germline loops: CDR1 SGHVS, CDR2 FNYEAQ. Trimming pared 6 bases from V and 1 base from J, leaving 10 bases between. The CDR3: CASRSGGSYEQYF. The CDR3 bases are TGTGCCAGCAGGTCAGGGGGGTCCTACGAGCAGTACTTC.

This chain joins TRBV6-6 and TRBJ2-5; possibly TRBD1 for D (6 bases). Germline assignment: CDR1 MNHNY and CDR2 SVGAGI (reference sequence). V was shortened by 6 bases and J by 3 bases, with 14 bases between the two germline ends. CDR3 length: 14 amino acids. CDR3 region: CASRPTGFEETQYF. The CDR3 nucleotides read TGTGCCAGCAGACCTACAGGGTTCGAAGAGACCCAGTACTTC.

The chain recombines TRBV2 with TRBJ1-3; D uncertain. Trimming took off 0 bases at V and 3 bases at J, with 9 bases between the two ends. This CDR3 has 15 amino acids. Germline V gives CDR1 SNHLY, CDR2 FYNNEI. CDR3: CASSEAQSFGNTIYF. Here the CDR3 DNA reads TGTGCCAGCAGTGAAGCGCAAAGCTTTGGAAACACCATATATTTT. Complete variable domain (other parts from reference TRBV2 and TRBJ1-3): EPEVTQTPSHQVTQMGQEVILRCVPISNHLYFYWYRQILGQKVEFLVSFYNNEISEKSEIFDDQFSVERPDGSNFTLKIRSTKLEDSAMYFCASSEAQSFGNTIYFGEGSWLTVV.

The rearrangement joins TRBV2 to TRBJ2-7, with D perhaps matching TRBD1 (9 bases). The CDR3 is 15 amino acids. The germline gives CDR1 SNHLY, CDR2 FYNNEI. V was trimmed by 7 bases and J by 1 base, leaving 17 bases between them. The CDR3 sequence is CASTPGGTGSYEQYV. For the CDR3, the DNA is TGTGCCAGCACTCCGGGGGGGACAGGGTCCTACGAGCAGTACGTC.